Following are 23 T cell receptor beta chains from one sample sequenced in a study of T cells in Graves' hyperthyroidism and ophthalmopathy (dated by TCRdb to about 2019). The library was built by means of multiplex PCR. The reads were generated on an Illumina HiSeq 2000. TCR beta CDR3 regions were amplified from RNA transcripts. The first round of RT-PCR for the TCR CDR3 was performed with the HTBI primer set and the Qiagen OneStep RT-PCR kit. In-frame beta chains were kept once TCRdb had trimmed the public reads at Q25 with fastp and called clones with MiXCR. Here each entry gathers all rows of one CDR3 protein and keeps the most common genes and DNA. The sample data list about 98,000 distinct CDR3 sequences, and roughly 37% of these were observed just once. The top ten clonotypes cover 10% to 13% of the sample. Input material: peripheral blood or thyroid tissue (not recorded which). The receptors come from a woman younger than 45 with Graves' hyperthyroidism.

Ten or more counts support this clonotype. The chain couples TRBV28 to TRBJ2-5; TRBD2 matches at 7 bases. The germline V gene encodes CDR1 MDHEN and CDR2 SYDVKM. The CDR3 is 14 amino acids. The J segment lost 4 bases and the V segment lost 6 bases, leaving 8 bases of the junction unmatched. Written as DNA, the CDR3 is TGTGCCAGCAGCCGGGGCCGGGAGGCAGAGACCCAGTACTTC. It codes for CASSRGREAETQYF.

As regards this clonotype: At one end, the junction sequence differs from germline, possibly due to a read error. This chain uses TRBV5-1 with TRBJ2-7; 8 bases are shared with TRBD1. The CDR3 is 15 amino acids. Germline V lookup: CDR1 SGHRS, CDR2 YFSETQ. DNA for the CDR3: TGCGCCAGCAGCTTGATGGCAGGGGGCCTCTACGAGCAGTACTTT. Translating gives CASSLMAGGLYEQYF.

This chain connects TRBV18 to TRBJ2-2; TRBD2 matches at 8 bases. The CDR3 has 15 amino acids. V was pared by 5 bases and J by 6 bases, with 8 bases of the junction left unmatched. The germline V gene has CDR1 KGHSH and CDR2 LQKENI. The CDR3 region has the DNA TGTGCCAGCTCAACCGGGACTAGTATCTCCGGGGAGCTGTTTTTT. It codes for CASSTGTSISGELFF.

There are many counts of this clonotype. This sequence joins TRBV4-1 and TRBJ1-1, with D unclear. This CDR3 has 14 amino acids. Trimming cost V 2 bases and J 1 base, with 8 bases left between them. The germline CDR1 and CDR2 sequences are MGHRA and YSYEKL. The CDR3 DNA sequence: TGCGCCAGCAGCCAAAACCCGGGGAACACTGAAGCTTTCTTT. Its translation is CASSQNPGNTEAFF.

This clonotype was counted ten times or more. Germline and junction disagree at one end, which may indicate a read error. The chain joins TRBV7-7 to TRBJ1-1; D gene uncertain. Germline V lookup: CDR1 SSHAT, CDR2 FNYEAQ (reference sequence). The CDR3 spans 13 residues. CDR3 DNA sequence: TGTGCTAGCAGTTTTGACAAGAACACTGAAGCTTTCTTT. Its translation is CASSFDKNTEAFF.

This clonotype has ten or more counts. The chain links TRBV28 to TRBJ1-5; maybe TRBD1 (5 bases). Germline V CDR1 and CDR2: MDHEN, SYDVKM. V lost 4 bases and J 1 base, leaving 14 bases between the germline ends. The CDR3 is made up of 16 amino acids. CDR3 loop: CASSSPGGGSNQPQHF. CDR3 nucleotides: TGTGCCAGCAGTTCCCCTGGGGGGGGAAGCAATCAGCCCCAGCATTTT.

There are many counts of this clonotype. The chain is built from TRBV29-1 and TRBJ1-1; 7 nucleotides match TRBD1. The junction had 5 bases not matched to a gene; V was cut back by 6 bases and J by 1 base. Germline CDR1 reads SQVTM; CDR2 reads ANQGSEA. This CDR3 comprises 13 residues. CDR3 sequence (DNA): TGCAGCGTGCGCGGGACAGAGAACACTGAAGCTTTCTTT. This translates into CSVRGTENTEAFF.

This rearrangement joins TRBV5-1 to TRBJ2-7; D unclear. This CDR3 comprises 11 residues. V was cut by 4 bases and J by 12 bases, with 14 bases left in between. Germline V CDR1 and CDR2: SGHRS, YFSETQ. The CDR3 here is CASSTGPETYF. The CDR3 DNA sequence: TGCGCCAGCAGCACCGGCCCGGAGACGTACTTC.

This clonotype occurred many times. The genes are TRBV5-1 and TRBJ1-4; D not resolved. The CDR3 runs to 14 residues. Trimming cost V 1 base and J 5 bases, with 9 bases left between them. Per germline, CDR1 SGHRS and CDR2 YFSETQ. The CDR3: CASSLLPQNEKLFF. CDR3 coding DNA: TGCGCCAGCAGCTTGCTGCCACAGAATGAAAAACTGTTTTTT.

At least ten counts were recorded for this clonotype. This chain links TRBV24-1 with TRBJ2-2; a weak D match, TRBD1 (6 bases). CDR3 length equals 17 residues. Germline-derived CDR1 and CDR2 are KGHDR and SFDVKD. Trimming removed 4 bases from V and 7 bases from J, with 21 bases in between. CDR3 protein: CATSEVQLGGVGGELFF. As DNA, the CDR3 is TGTGCCACCAGTGAGGTCCAGCTTGGGGGCGTTGGCGGGGAGCTGTTTTTT.

The table lists this clonotype with many counts. CDR3 nucleotide sequence: TGTGCCACCAGCAGAGATCCCGGTTTCTCCTACGAGCAGTACTTC. Translated: CATSRDPGFSYEQYF. The chain recombines TRBV15 with TRBJ2-7; D unresolved. Germline V gene sequence: CDR1 LNHNV, CDR2 YYDKDF (reference sequence). The CDR3 runs 15 residues. Trimming cost V 0 bases and J 0 bases, with 9 bases left between them.

The sample holds many counts of this clonotype. V and J are TRBV12-3 or TRBV12-4 and TRBJ2-7; the match to TRBD2 covers 10 bases. With 0 bases clipped from V and 5 bases from J, the junction kept 13 bases outside the gene matches. CDR3 length: 18 residues. In DNA form, the CDR3 reads TGTGCCAGCAGTTTAGCCTTCGATCTAGCGGGAGTGAAAAACGAGCAGTACTTC. This encodes CASSLAFDLAGVKNEQYF.

This clonotype was seen repeatedly, ten times or more. The J gene is TRBJ2-5, the V gene TRBV29-1, with TRBD2 identical over 10 bases. V trimming: 6 bases; J trimming: 4 bases; junction bases outside the gene matches: 2. Germline V lookup: CDR1 SQVTM, CDR2 ANQGSEA. The CDR3 consists of 12 residues. The CDR3 loop is CSVLAGVETQYF. CDR3 nucleotide sequence: TGCAGCGTCCTAGCGGGAGTAGAGACCCAGTACTTC.

This chain connects TRBV10-1 to TRBJ2-7, with 12 bases identical to TRBD1. J lost 2 bases, V lost 9 bases, and 11 bases had no gene match. The CDR3 has 16 amino acids. Germline V gene data show CDR1 as WNHNN and CDR2 as SYGVQD (reference sequence). The CDR3 loop is CASPGQGAAEAYEQYF. CDR3 bases: TGCGCCAGTCCGGGACAGGGGGCTGCGGAAGCCTACGAGCAGTACTTC.

A word on this clonotype: A single base separates this from a much larger clone, so it may be a read error. The V gene is TRBV5-5, the J gene TRBJ1-3; no reliable D call. Looked up from germline, CDR1 is SGHKS and CDR2 is YYEKEE (reference sequence). The CDR3 totals 13 residues. V lost 7 bases and J lost 6, with 14 bases in between. The CDR3 sequence is CASWEVMANTIYF. CDR3 nucleotides: TGTGCCAGCTGGGAGGTAATGGCAAACACCATATATTTT.

The chain combines TRBV5-6 with TRBJ2-5, with 8 positions matching TRBD1. Germline lookup yields CDR1 SGHDT and CDR2 YYEEEE. The CDR3 has 15 residues. V lost 4 bases and J lost 1; bases outside the gene matches: 6. The CDR3 DNA follows: TGTGCCAGCAGCACCCCCGGACAGGGCCAAGAGACCCAGTACTTC. Residues: CASSTPGQGQETQYF.

Many counts were recorded for this clonotype. The chain has TRBV19 and TRBJ2-5; no firm D call. V lost 8 bases and J 1 base, leaving 11 bases between the germline ends. Looked up from germline, CDR1 is LNHDA and CDR2 is SQIVND (reference sequence). The CDR3 runs to 13 residues. In DNA form, the CDR3 reads TGTGCCAGTGCCCCCCCCAGCCAAGAGACCCAGTACTTC. Amino acids: CASAPPSQETQYF.

This clonotype appeared a single time. Given the absence of the conserved phenylalanine or tryptophan at the CDR3 end, a read error is likely. Because the CDR3's place on the DNA is in doubt, the DNA is left out and the CDR3 is given as listed by TCRdb. This chain links TRBV4-1 with TRBJ2-6. The CDR3 is 10 residues long, counting both termini. Germline CDR1 and CDR2: MGHRA and YSYEKL. The CDR3: CASSQRVTNT.

This chain uses TRBV7-9 with TRBJ1-4; 9 positions agree with TRBD1. Germline assignment: CDR1 SEHNR and CDR2 FQNEAQ (reference sequence). The CDR3 consists of 15 residues. V lost 8 bases, J lost 8 bases, and 12 bases stayed unmatched. The DNA of the CDR3 is TGTGCCAGCTCCTATCGGGGGACAGGGAACGAAAAACTGTTTTTT. Translated, it gives CASSYRGTGNEKLFF.

The chain is built from TRBV15 and TRBJ2-5, with 11 bases aligning to TRBD2. The germline CDR1 and CDR2 sequences are LNHNV and YYDKDF (reference sequence). V shed 0 bases, J shed 2 bases, and the junction held 2 bases outside the gene matches. The CDR3 length is 16 residues. The CDR3 bases are TGTGCCACCAGCAGAGATCGGACTAGCGGGCAAGAGACCCAGTACTTC. This codes for CATSRDRTSGQETQYF.

This clonotype was observed at least ten times. This chain connects TRBV6-6 to TRBJ2-2; D ambiguous. The ends were cut back, 6 bases at V and 4 bases at J, with 12 bases in the middle. CDR1 MNHNY and CDR2 SVGAGI come from the germline V gene (reference sequence). CDR3 length equals 14 residues. CDR3 in amino acids: CASSPLYPTGELFF. The CDR3 DNA sequence: TGTGCCAGCAGCCCACTTTACCCCACCGGGGAGCTGTTTTTT.

In its sample, this clonotype was seen many times. The chain recombines TRBV12-3 or TRBV12-4 with TRBJ1-1, with no clear D. This CDR3 is 12 amino acids long. V lost 6 bases and J 1 base, leaving 6 bases between the germline ends. The chain's CDR3 is CASSYSNTEAFF. The CDR3 nucleotides are TGTGCCAGCAGCTACTCGAACACTGAAGCTTTCTTT.

This clonotype was observed a single time. This chain uses TRBV5-5 with TRBJ1-2; D is unresolved. Per the germline V gene, CDR1 is SGHKS and CDR2 is YYEKEE (reference sequence). The V gene lost 0 bases and the J gene lost 4 bases, with 13 bases spanning the gap. This CDR3 region has 15 residues. In nucleotides, the CDR3 is TGTGCCAGCAGCTTGGAAGAGGGAGGGAGCTATGGCTACACCTTC. Amino acids: CASSLEEGGSYGYTF.